These 10 T cell receptor beta chains were all obtained from the same sample, sequenced in a study of spatial heterogeneity in lung cancer. Study findings and constraints: Tracking of tumor mutation counts was seen in expanded intratumoral alpha and beta TCR counts.

The time point denotes: sample taken at primary tumor resection. TCRdb ran MiXCR on the 5' RACE reads and lists one entry per CDR3 protein. Here the sample spans over 3,000 distinct CDR3 sequences, more than 6.5% being singletons. No antigen has been assigned to these receptors. Sample: lung tumor tissue, taken at surgery. These receptor sequences come from a male donor with early-stage non-small cell lung cancer.

This clonotype has only a few counts. This beta chain is an unintended read in a library built for alpha chains; its size means little. The chain carries TRBV12-3 or TRBV12-4 and TRBJ2-6, with TRBD1 matching over 12 bases. Germline trimming cut 5 bases from V and 10 bases from J; bases unmatched to any gene: 9. This CDR3 comprises 16 residues. CDR3 in amino acids: CASSRTGTGGLNVLTF. Here the CDR3 DNA reads TGTGCCAGCAGTAGAACCGGGACAGGGGGCCTTAACGTCCTGACTTTC.

This clonotype is large. This beta chain came through as a stray read in a library set up for alpha chains, and its size says little. V usage is TRBV5-1 and J usage is TRBJ1-1, with D perhaps matching TRBD1 (6 bases). V lost 0 bases to trimming and J lost 2 bases, with 8 bases between them. The CDR3 length is 14 residues. Germline V lookup: CDR1 SGHRS, CDR2 YFSETQ. The CDR3 here is CASSLVQGNTEAFF. For the CDR3, the DNA is TGCGCCAGCAGCTTGGTACAGGGTAACACTGAAGCTTTCTTT. Using reference TRBV5-1 and TRBJ1-1 for the parts outside the CDR3, the full variable domain is KAGVTQTPRYLIKTRGQQVTLSCSPISGHRSVSWYQQTPGQGLQFLFEYFSETQRNKGNFPGRFSGRQFSNSRSEMNVSTLELGDSALYLCASSLVQGNTEAFFGQGTRLTVV.

In its sample, this clonotype was seen many times. This beta chain was picked up by a library intended for alpha chains and is off target, so its count carries little meaning. The rearrangement joins TRBV20-1 to TRBJ1-2; 9 bases fit TRBD1. The CDR3 has 14 residues. Germline V gene lookup returns CDR1 DFQATT and CDR2 SNEGSKA (reference sequence). Unmatched junction bases numbered 10, after V lost 6 bases and J lost 5 bases. The CDR3: CSAVKTGGGYGYTF. The CDR3 DNA is TGCAGTGCGGTAAAGACAGGGGGTGGTTATGGCTACACCTTC.

This clonotype was counted many times. Being off target in a library aimed at alpha chains, this beta chain has a size of little meaning. The chain couples TRBV4-1 to TRBJ1-5, with a possible D match to TRBD1 (5 bases). The V gene lost 4 bases and the J gene lost 6 bases, with 13 bases spanning the gap. Germline V gene lookup returns CDR1 MGHRA and CDR2 YSYEKL. The CDR3 loop spans 14 amino acids. CDR3 sequence: CASSRSRVAQPQHF. The CDR3 DNA reads TGCGCCAGCAGCCGTTCCAGGGTAGCTCAGCCCCAGCATTTT.

This clonotype was seen many times. Little can be read into the size of this beta chain, an off-target read in a library designed for alpha chains. The genes are TRBV18 and TRBJ2-2; D is perhaps TRBD1 (5 bases). V was shortened by 4 bases and J by 1 base, with 10 bases between the two germline ends. The CDR3 totals 15 residues. Germline V gene lookup returns CDR1 KGHSH and CDR2 LQKENI. The CDR3 DNA is TGTGCCAGCTCACAGCCTCAGGGGAACACCGGGGAGCTGTTTTTT. Translated, it gives CASSQPQGNTGELFF.

By share, this clonotype ranks as medium-sized (0.01 to 0.1%). This beta chain is an unintended read in a library built for alpha chains; its size means little. This chain joins TRBV18 and TRBJ2-1; TRBD2 matches 8 bases. The length of the CDR3 is 14 residues. V was clipped by 4 bases and J by 5 bases; unmatched bases: 4. CDR1 is KGHSH, CDR2 LQKENI, per germline. CDR3 nucleotides: TGTGCCAGCTCACTAGCGGGGAAAAACAATGAGCAGTTCTTC. It is translated as CASSLAGKNNEQFF.

This clonotype was counted ten times or more. This beta chain is an unintended read in a library built for alpha chains; its size means little. The chain couples TRBV4-1 to TRBJ1-1; D remains unclear. Germline assignment: CDR1 MGHRA and CDR2 YSYEKL. The CDR3 runs 14 residues. V gave up 0 bases and J gave up 5 bases, with 10 bases separating them. The CDR3 DNA reads as TGCGCCAGCAGCCAAGAGACGGCCTGGACTGAAGCTTTCTTT. It codes for CASSQETAWTEAFF.

This clonotype was counted at least ten times. This beta chain represents an off-target read in a library built for alpha chains; its size is of limited meaning. V is TRBV2 and J is TRBJ1-5; the D gene is possibly TRBD1 (5 bases). Per the germline V gene, CDR1 is SNHLY and CDR2 is FYNNEI. The CDR3 totals 12 residues. V was clipped by 7 bases and J by 4 bases, with 8 bases between them. The CDR3 bases are TGTGCCAGCAATCGGGGGAATCAGCCCCAGCATTTT. Amino acids: CASNRGNQPQHF.

This clonotype was picked up many times. Little can be read into the size of this beta chain, an off-target read in a library designed for alpha chains. The chain is built from TRBV28 and TRBJ1-1; weak D call: TRBD1 (6 bases). The CDR3 extends over 13 amino acids. Germline values: CDR1 MDHEN, CDR2 SYDVKM. V lost 4 bases, J lost 5 bases, and 11 bases lay in between. The CDR3 region has the DNA TGTGCCAGCAGTTATCTAACAGGGACTGAAGCTTTCTTT. Amino acids: CASSYLTGTEAFF.

Within the sample, this clonotype is medium-sized (0.01 to 0.1%). Found in a library prepared for alpha chains, this beta chain is an off-target read, and its abundance has little meaning. The chain joins TRBV6-2 or TRBV6-3 to TRBJ2-7, with D perhaps given as TRBD1 or TRBD2 (6 bases each). Germline loops: CDR1 MNHEY, CDR2 SVGEGT. V lost 8 bases and J lost 2, with 19 bases in between. This CDR3 is 15 amino acids long. The CDR3 region has the DNA TGTGCCAGCCGTTCCGCCGGGGGCGGGACCTACGAGCAGTACGTC. Its translation is CASRSAGGGTYEQYV.